This T cell receptor beta chain is drawn from a study of T cells after yellow fever vaccination. Study-wide findings and caveats: Abundant clonotypes from the bulk population could contaminate FACS-sorted repertoires.

Germline lookup yields CDR1 MNHEY and CDR2 SVGAGI. V was cut by 2 bases and J by 7 bases, with 9 bases left in between. The CDR3 contains 13 residues. TCRdb reprocessed the 5' RACE reads with MiXCR, giving one entry per CDR3 protein. The data hold 50,000 to 65,000 distinct CDR3 sequences, with about 6.3% observed a single time. This receptor was identified in a man younger than 30 who received the YFV17D yellow fever vaccine. The specimen comprised CD8+ T cells not binding an NS4B(214-222) dextramer, sorted from PBMCs, sampled more than 40 days after the first yellow fever vaccination. The chain has TRBV6-5 and TRBJ1-5; no reliable D call. CDR3 amino acids: CASSYEIGQPQHF. The CDR3 DNA reads as TGTGCCAGCAGTTACGAAATAGGGCAGCCCCAGCATTTT.